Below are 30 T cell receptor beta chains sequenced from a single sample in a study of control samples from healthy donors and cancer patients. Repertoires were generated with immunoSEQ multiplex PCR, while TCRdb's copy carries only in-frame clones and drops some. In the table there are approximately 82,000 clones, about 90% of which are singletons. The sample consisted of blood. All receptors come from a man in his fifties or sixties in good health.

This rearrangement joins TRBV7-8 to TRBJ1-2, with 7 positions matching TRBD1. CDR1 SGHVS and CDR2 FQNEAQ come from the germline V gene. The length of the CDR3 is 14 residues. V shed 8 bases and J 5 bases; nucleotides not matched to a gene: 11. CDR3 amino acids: CASGGLSRGYGYTF. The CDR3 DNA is TGTGCCAGCGGGGGATTGAGCAGGGGGTATGGCTACACCTTC.

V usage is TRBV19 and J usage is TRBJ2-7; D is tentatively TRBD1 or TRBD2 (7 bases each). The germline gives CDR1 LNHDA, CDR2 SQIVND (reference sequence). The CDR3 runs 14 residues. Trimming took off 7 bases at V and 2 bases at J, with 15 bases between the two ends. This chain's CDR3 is CASKGASGAYEQYF. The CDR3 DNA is TGTGCCAGTAAGGGGGCTAGCGGAGCCTACGAGCAGTACTTC.

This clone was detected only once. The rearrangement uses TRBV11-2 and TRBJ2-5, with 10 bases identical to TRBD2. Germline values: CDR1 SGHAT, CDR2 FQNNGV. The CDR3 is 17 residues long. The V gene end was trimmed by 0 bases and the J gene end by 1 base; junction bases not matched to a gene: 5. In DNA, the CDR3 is TGTGCCAGCAGCTTAGATAGGCCTAGCGGGGGCCAAGAGACCCAGTACTTC. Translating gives CASSLDRPSGGQETQYF.

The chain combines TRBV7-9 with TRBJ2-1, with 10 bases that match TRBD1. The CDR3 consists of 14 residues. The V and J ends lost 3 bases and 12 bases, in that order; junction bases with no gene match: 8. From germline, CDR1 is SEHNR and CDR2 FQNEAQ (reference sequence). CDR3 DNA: TGTGCCAGCAGCTTCCCGACAGGGGGCTTAGGGCAGTTCTTC. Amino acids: CASSFPTGGLGQFF.

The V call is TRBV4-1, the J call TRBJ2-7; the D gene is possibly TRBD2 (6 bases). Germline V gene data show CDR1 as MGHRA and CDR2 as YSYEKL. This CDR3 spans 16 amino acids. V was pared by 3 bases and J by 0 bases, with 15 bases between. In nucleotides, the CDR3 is TGCGCCAGCAGCCACCAGATACTAGCTTTCTCCTACGAGCAGTACTTC. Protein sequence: CASSHQILAFSYEQYF.

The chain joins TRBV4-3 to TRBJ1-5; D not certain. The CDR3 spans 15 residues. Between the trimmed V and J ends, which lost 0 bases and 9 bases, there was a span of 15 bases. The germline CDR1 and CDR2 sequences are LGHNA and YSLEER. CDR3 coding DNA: TGCGCCAGCAGCCAAGAGGCCTTGGGTAGTGGGCCCCAGCATTTT. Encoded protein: CASSQEALGSGPQHF.

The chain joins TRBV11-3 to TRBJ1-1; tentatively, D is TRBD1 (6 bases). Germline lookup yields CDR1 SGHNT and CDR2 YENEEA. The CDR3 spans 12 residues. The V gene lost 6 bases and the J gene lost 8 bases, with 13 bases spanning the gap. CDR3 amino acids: CASRQNTGEAFF. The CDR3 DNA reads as TGTGCCAGCAGACAAAACACAGGGGAAGCTTTCTTT.

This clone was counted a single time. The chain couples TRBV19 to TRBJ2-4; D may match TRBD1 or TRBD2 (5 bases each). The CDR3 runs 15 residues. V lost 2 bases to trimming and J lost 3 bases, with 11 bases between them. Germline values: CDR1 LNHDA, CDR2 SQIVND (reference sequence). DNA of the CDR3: TGTGCCAGTAGTATAACCGGGGCGGACAAAAACATTCAGTACTTC. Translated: CASSITGADKNIQYF.

The chain's CDR3 is CASSASGTSEFETQYF. CDR3 nucleotide sequence: TGCGCCAGCAGCGCGTCCGGGACTAGCGAGTTCGAGACCCAGTACTTC. The chain carries TRBV5-1 and TRBJ2-5, with TRBD2 matching over 10 bases. Germline V gene data show CDR1 as SGHRS and CDR2 as YFSETQ. CDR3 length equals 16 residues. J lost 5 bases, V lost 4 bases, and 11 bases had no gene match.

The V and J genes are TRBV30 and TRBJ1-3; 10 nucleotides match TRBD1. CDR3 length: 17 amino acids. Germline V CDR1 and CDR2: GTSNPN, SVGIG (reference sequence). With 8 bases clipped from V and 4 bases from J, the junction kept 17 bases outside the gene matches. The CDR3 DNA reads TGTGCCGGGCAATACCGGGACAGGGGTCTCCGGGGAAACACCATATATTTT. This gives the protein CAGQYRDRGLRGNTIYF.

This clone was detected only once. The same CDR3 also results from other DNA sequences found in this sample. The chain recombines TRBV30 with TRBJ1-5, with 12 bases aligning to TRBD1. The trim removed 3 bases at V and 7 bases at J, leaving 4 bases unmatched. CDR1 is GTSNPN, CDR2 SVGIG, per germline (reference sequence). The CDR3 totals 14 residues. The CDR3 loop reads CAWSGGTGGQPQHF. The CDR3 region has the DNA TGTGCCTGGAGCGGCGGGACAGGGGGCCAGCCCCAGCATTTT.

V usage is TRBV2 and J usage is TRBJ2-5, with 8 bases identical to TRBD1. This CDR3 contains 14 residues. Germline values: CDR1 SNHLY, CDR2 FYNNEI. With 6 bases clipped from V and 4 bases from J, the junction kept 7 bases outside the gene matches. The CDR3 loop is CASRRQGFAETQYF. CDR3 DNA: TGTGCCAGCAGAAGACAGGGGTTCGCAGAGACCCAGTACTTC.

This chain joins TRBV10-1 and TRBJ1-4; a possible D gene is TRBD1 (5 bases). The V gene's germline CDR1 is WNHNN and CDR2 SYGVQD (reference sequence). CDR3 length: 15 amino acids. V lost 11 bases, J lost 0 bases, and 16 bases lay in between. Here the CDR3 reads CADYRQGTTNEKLFF. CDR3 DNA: TGCGCCGACTATAGGCAGGGAACAACTAATGAAAAACTGTTTTTT.

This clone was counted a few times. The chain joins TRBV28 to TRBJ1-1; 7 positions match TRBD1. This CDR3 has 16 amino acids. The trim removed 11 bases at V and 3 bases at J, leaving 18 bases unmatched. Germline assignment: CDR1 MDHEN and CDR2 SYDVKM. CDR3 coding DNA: TGTGCCTCCCGCTCCGGAGGGGGCGTTATGTACACTGAAGCTTTCTTT. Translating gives CASRSGGGVMYTEAFF.

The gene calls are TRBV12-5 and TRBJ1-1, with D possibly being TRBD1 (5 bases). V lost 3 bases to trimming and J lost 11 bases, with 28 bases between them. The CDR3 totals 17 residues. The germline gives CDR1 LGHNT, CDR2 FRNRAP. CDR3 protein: CASGLYPGRQFLQAAFF. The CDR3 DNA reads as TGTGCTAGTGGTTTATACCCGGGACGGCAGTTCCTTCAGGCCGCTTTCTTT.

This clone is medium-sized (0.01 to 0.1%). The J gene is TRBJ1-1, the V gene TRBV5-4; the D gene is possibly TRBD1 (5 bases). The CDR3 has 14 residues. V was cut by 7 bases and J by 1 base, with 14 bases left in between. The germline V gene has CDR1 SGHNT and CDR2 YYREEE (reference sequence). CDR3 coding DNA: TGTGCCAGCTTCCCGCCGGGGACGAACACTGAAGCTTTCTTT. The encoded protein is CASFPPGTNTEAFF.

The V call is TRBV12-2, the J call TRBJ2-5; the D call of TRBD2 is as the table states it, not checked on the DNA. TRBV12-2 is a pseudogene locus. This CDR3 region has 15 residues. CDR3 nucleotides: TGTGCAAGTCGCCCCGGACTAGCGAGGCAAGAGACCCAGTACTTC. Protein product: CASRPGLARQETQYF.

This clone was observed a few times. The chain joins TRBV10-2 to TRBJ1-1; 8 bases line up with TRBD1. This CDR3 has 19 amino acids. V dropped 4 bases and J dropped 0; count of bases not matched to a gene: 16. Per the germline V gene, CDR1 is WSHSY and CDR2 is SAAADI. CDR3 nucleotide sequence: TGCGCCAGCAGTGGTAATGGGGCAGGGGGCGAAGGGGTGAACACTGAAGCTTTCTTT. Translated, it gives CASSGNGAGGEGVNTEAFF.

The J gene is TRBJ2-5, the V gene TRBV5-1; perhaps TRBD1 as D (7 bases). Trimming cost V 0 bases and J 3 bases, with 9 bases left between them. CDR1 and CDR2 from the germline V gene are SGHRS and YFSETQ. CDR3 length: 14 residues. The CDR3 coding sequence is TGCGCCAGCAGCTTGGGCAGGGGGGAAGAGACCCAGTACTTC. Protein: CASSLGRGEETQYF.

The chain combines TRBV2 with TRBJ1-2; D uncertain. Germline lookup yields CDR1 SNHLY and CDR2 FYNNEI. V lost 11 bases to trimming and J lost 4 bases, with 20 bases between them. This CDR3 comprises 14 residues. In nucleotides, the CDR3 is TGTGCCTCTCAAGGGAGGATTGCCTCCTATGGCTACACCTTC. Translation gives CASQGRIASYGYTF.

In nucleotides, the CDR3 is TGTGCCAGCAGCTTAAGGGGACAGGGGACTAGCGGTACCTACAATGAGCAGTTCTTC. Translation: CASSLRGQGTSGTYNEQFF. This chain joins TRBV11-2 and TRBJ2-1, with a weak D call TRBD2 (11 bases). The CDR3 contains 19 residues. The germline CDR1 and CDR2 sequences are SGHAT and FQNNGV. The ends were cut back, 2 bases at V and 2 bases at J, with 22 bases in the middle. Full variable domain (missing parts from reference TRBV11-2 and TRBJ2-1): EAGVAQSPRYKIIEKRQSVAFWCNPISGHATLYWYQQILGQGPKLLIQFQNNGVVDDSQLPKDRFSAERLKGVDSTLKIQPAKLEDSAVYLCASSLRGQGTSGTYNEQFFGPGTRLTVL.

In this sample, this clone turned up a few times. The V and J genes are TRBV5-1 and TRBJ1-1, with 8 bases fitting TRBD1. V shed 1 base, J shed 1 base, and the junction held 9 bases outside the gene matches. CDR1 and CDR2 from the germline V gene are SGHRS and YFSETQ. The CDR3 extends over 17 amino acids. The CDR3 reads CASSLNDRGGGNTEAFF. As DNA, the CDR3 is TGCGCCAGCAGCTTGAATGACAGGGGCGGGGGGAACACTGAAGCTTTCTTT.

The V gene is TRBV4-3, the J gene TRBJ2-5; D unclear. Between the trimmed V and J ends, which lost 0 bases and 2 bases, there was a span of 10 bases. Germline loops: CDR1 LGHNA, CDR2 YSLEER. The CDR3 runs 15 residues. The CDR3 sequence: CASSQEWQVQETQYF. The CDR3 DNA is TGCGCCAGCAGCCAAGAGTGGCAGGTACAAGAGACCCAGTACTTC.

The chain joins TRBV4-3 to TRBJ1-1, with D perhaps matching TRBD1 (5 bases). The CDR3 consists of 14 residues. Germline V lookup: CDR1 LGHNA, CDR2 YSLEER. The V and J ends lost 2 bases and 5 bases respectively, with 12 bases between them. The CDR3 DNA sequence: TGCGCCAGCAGCCAACTCGGGGGAGAAACTGAAGCTTTCTTT. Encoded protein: CASSQLGGETEAFF.

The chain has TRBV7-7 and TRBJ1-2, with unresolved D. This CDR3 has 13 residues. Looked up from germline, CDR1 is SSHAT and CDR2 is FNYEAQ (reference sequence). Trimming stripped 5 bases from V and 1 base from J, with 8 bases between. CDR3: CASSPGLNYGYTF. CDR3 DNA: TGTGCCAGCAGCCCCGGACTTAACTATGGCTACACCTTC.

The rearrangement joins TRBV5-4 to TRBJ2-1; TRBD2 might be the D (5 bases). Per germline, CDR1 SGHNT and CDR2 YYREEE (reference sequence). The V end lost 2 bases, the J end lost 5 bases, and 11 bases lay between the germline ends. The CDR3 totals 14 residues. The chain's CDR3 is CASSLSGYNNEQFF. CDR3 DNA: TGTGCCAGCAGCTTAAGCGGATATAACAATGAGCAGTTCTTC.

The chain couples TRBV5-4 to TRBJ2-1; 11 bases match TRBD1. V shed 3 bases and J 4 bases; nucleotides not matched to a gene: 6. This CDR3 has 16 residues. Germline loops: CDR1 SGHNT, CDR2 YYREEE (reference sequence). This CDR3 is CASSSGGTGGYNEQFF. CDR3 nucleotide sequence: TGTGCCAGCAGCTCGGGTGGGACAGGGGGTTACAATGAGCAGTTCTTC. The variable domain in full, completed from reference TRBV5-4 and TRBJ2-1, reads ETGVTQSPTHLIKTRGQQVTLRCSSQSGHNTVSWYQQALGQGPQFIFQYYREEENGRGNFPPRFSGLQFPNYSSELNVNALELDDSALYLCASSSGGTGGYNEQFFGPGTRLTVL.

The CDR3 spells CASSRGDGANVLTF. Written as DNA, the CDR3 is TGTGCCAGTAGCCGGGGCGACGGGGCCAACGTCCTGACTTTC. This chain links TRBV19 with TRBJ2-6; D tentatively reads TRBD1 or TRBD2 (5 bases each). The V gene's germline CDR1 is LNHDA and CDR2 SQIVND (reference sequence). Trimming shortened V by 6 bases and J by 4 bases, and 10 bases separated the two germline ends. The CDR3 has 14 amino acids. Supplemented by reference TRBV19 and TRBJ2-6, the full variable domain reads DGGITQSPKYLFRKEGQNVTLSCEQNLNHDAMYWYRQDPGQGLRLIYYSQIVNDFQKGDIAEGYSVSREKKESFPLTVTSAQKNPTAFYLCASSRGDGANVLTFGAGSRLTVL.

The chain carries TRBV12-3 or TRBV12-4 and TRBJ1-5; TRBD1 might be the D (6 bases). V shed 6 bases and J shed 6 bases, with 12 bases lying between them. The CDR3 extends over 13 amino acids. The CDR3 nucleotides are TGTGCCAGCAGGCAGGGGCCGAGTCAGCCCCAGCATTTT. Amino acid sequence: CASRQGPSQPQHF.

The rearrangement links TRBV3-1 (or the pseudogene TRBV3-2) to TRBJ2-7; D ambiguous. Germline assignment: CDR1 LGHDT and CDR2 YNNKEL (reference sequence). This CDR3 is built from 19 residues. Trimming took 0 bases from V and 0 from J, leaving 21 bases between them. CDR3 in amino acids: CASSQEFAFNGLFSYEQYV. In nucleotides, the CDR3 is TGTGCCAGCAGCCAAGAGTTCGCCTTTAACGGGCTTTTCTCCTACGAGCAGTACGTC.